This T cell receptor (beta chain) was sequenced for a study of tumor-infiltrating lymphocytes in localized non-small cell lung cancer. Clones were read by immunoSEQ multiplex PCR, and TCRdb kept only the in-frame ones, dropping some. The sample records approximately 21,000 clones, approximately 80% being singletons. Sequencing used lung tumor tissue. This clonotype originated in a human donor with non-small cell lung cancer.

In nucleotides, the CDR3 is TGTGCCAGCAGTGATGTGGGGGTTTATAGCAATCAGCCCCAGCATTTT. Translated: CASSDVGVYSNQPQHF. The rearrangement uses TRBV2 and TRBJ1-5, with D perhaps matching TRBD1 (5 bases). The V end was cut by 3 bases, the J end by 0 bases, with 12 bases between. The CDR3 has 16 amino acids. Germline V gene sequence: CDR1 SNHLY, CDR2 FYNNEI. The entire variable domain, with the rest obtained from reference TRBV2 and TRBJ1-5, is as follows: EPEVTQTPSHQVTQMGQEVILRCVPISNHLYFYWYRQILGQKVEFLVSFYNNEISEKSEIFDDQFSVERPDGSNFTLKIRSTKLEDSAMYFCASSDVGVYSNQPQHFGDGTRLSIL.